Following are 7 T cell receptor beta chains from one sample sequenced in a study of T-cell memory formation after mild COVID-19. TCRdb reanalysed the 5' RACE reads using MiXCR and keeps one entry per CDR3 protein. Of 40,000 or so distinct CDR3 sequences in the sample, 5.5% to 8.5% were seen once. Source material: PBMCs or a T cell subset sorted from them (not recorded which). Source of these receptors: an adult who had mild COVID-19 (a few samples of this study predate the infection). Cell type and time point are not known.

This clonotype was observed a few times. The chain carries TRBV5-1 and TRBJ2-3, with 12 nucleotides matching TRBD2. This CDR3 is built from 16 residues. Trimming cost V 1 base and J 6 bases; bases outside gene matches: 6. Germline lookup yields CDR1 SGHRS and CDR2 YFSETQ. The CDR3 here is CASSLYTSGRPDTQYF. The CDR3 DNA sequence: TGCGCCAGCAGCTTGTATACTAGCGGGAGGCCTGATACGCAGTATTTT.

The table lists this clonotype with a few counts. DNA of the CDR3: TGTGCCAGCAGCTTGTCAGTGGGGGTACGCAGTGGGAGAGAGACCCAGTACTTC. Translation: CASSLSVGVRSGRETQYF. The J gene is TRBJ2-5, the V gene TRBV5-6; D possibly uses TRBD1 or TRBD2 (5 bases each). Germline V gene lookup returns CDR1 SGHDT and CDR2 YYEEEE. With 1 base removed from V and 4 bases from J, the gap between germline ends came to 23 bases. This CDR3 is 18 amino acids long.

This clonotype has a count of ten or more. This sequence joins TRBV20-1 and TRBJ2-3, with D possibly TRBD1 on 5 matching bases. Germline loops: CDR1 DFQATT, CDR2 SNEGSKA (reference sequence). The CDR3 has 15 amino acids. V was trimmed by 3 bases and J by 0 bases, leaving 13 bases between them. The CDR3 DNA reads TGCAGTGCTAGGGGGCAGGAAAGCAGCACAGATACGCAGTATTTT. The encoded protein is CSARGQESSTDTQYF.

The sample holds a few counts of this clonotype. This sequence joins TRBV12-3 or TRBV12-4 and TRBJ1-1, with TRBD1 identical over 7 bases. This CDR3 is built from 14 residues. The V gene end was trimmed by 6 bases and the J gene end by 0 bases; junction bases not matched to a gene: 4. The CDR3, as DNA: TGTGCCAGCAGGAGGGGGCCGGTGAACACTGAAGCTTTCTTT. This sequence encodes CASRRGPVNTEAFF.

This clonotype appeared many times. The V call is TRBV7-8, the J call TRBJ2-1, with D perhaps TRBD1 (6 bases). Germline V gene data show CDR1 as SGHVS and CDR2 as FQNEAQ. The CDR3 has 15 amino acids. V lost 3 bases and J lost 8, with 17 bases in between. This chain's CDR3 is CASSLSGGEWDEQFF. For the CDR3, the DNA is TGTGCCAGCAGCTTGAGTGGGGGCGAGTGGGATGAGCAGTTCTTC.

This clonotype showed up just a few times. The chain has TRBV19 and TRBJ1-2; TRBD1 matches at 10 bases. The CDR3 extends over 16 amino acids. After removal of 6 bases from V and 4 bases from J, the junction contained 11 bases not matched to a gene. Germline V gene data show CDR1 as LNHDA and CDR2 as SQIVND (reference sequence). The CDR3 here is CASSPEPTGGFYGYTF. DNA of the CDR3: TGTGCCAGTAGCCCCGAGCCGACAGGGGGCTTCTATGGCTACACCTTC.

This clonotype occurred many times. The chain combines TRBV6-2 or TRBV6-3 with TRBJ2-1, with 9 nucleotides matching TRBD1. The CDR3 is 15 amino acids. Trimming took 5 bases from V and 3 from J; bases not matched to a gene: 5. Germline V gene data show CDR1 as MNHEY and CDR2 as SVGEGT. The CDR3 region is CASSKGTGRYNEQFF. The DNA of the CDR3 is TGTGCCAGCAGTAAAGGGACAGGGCGCTACAATGAGCAGTTCTTC.